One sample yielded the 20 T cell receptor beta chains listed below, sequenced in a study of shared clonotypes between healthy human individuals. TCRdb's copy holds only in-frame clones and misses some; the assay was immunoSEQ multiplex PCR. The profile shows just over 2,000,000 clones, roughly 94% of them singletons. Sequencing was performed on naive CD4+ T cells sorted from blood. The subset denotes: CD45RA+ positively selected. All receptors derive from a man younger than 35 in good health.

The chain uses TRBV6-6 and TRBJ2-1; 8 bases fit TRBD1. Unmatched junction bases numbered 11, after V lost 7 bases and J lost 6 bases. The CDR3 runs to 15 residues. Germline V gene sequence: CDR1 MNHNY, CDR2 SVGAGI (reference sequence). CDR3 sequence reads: CASTNRDRTLNEQFF. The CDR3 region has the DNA TGTGCCAGCACCAACCGGGACAGGACTCTCAATGAGCAGTTCTTC.

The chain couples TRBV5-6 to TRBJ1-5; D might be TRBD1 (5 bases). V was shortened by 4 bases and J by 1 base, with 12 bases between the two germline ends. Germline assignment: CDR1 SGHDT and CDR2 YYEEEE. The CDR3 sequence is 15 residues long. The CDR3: CASSTGGMSNQPQHF. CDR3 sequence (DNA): TGTGCCAGCAGCACCGGGGGGATGAGCAATCAGCCCCAGCATTTT.

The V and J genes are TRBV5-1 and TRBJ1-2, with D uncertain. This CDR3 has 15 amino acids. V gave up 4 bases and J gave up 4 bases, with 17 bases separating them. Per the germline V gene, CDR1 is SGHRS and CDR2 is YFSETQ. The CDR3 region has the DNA TGCGCCAGCAGCCCACAATGGACGGATTTCTATGGCTACACCTTC. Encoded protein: CASSPQWTDFYGYTF.

CDR3 amino acids: CASSLQQGYEQYF. CDR3 bases: TGTGCCAGCAGCCTACAACAGGGCTACGAGCAGTACTTC. The gene calls are TRBV7-3 and TRBJ2-7; maybe TRBD1 (6 bases). The CDR3 contains 13 residues. Germline values: CDR1 SGHTA, CDR2 FQGTGA. Deletions cut 5 bases from V and 3 bases from J, with 11 bases between.

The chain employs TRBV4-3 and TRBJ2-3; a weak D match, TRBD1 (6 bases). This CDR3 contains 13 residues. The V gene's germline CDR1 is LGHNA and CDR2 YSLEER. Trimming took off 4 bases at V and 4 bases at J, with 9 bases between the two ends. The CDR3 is CASSRWTADTQYF. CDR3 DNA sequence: TGCGCCAGCAGCCGTTGGACAGCAGATACGCAGTATTTT.

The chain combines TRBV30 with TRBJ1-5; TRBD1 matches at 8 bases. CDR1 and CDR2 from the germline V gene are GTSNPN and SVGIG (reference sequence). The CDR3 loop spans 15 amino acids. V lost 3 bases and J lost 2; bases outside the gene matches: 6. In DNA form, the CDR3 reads TGTGCCTGGAGATTAGGACAGGGCCGCAATCAGCCCCAGCATTTT. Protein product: CAWRLGQGRNQPQHF.

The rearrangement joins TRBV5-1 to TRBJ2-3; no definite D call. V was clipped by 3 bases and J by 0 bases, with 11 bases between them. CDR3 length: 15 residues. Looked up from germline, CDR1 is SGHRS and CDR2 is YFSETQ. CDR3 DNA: TGCGCCAGCAGCTACGACGGCACTAGCACAGATACGCAGTATTTT. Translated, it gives CASSYDGTSTDTQYF.

The CDR3 here is CATTDRGREKLFF. Written as DNA, the CDR3 is TGTGCCACCACAGACAGGGGGCGCGAAAAACTGTTTTTT. This sequence joins TRBV19 and TRBJ1-4; 10 bases agree with TRBD1. CDR1 is LNHDA, CDR2 SQIVND, per germline (reference sequence). The V gene end was trimmed by 10 bases and the J gene end by 8 bases; junction bases not matched to a gene: 7. The CDR3 runs to 13 residues. Complete variable domain (other parts from reference TRBV19 and TRBJ1-4): DGGITQSPKYLFRKEGQNVTLSCEQNLNHDAMYWYRQDPGQGLRLIYYSQIVNDFQKGDIAEGYSVSREKKESFPLTVTSAQKNPTAFYLCATTDRGREKLFFGSGTQLSVL.

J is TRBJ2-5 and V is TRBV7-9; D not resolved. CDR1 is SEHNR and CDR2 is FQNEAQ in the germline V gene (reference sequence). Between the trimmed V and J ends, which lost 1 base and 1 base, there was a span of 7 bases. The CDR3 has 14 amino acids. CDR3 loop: CASSLELPQETQYF. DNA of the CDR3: TGTGCCAGCAGCTTAGAGCTCCCCCAAGAGACCCAGTACTTC.

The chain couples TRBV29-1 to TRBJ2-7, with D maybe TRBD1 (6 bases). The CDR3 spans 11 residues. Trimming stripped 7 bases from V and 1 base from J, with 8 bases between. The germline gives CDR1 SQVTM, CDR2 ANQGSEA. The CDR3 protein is CSGGQSYEQYF. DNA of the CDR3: TGCAGCGGCGGACAGTCCTACGAGCAGTACTTC.

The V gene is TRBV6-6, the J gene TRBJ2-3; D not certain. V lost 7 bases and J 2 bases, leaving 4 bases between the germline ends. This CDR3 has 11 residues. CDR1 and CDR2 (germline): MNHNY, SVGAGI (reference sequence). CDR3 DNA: TGTGCCAGCACGGTCACAGATACGCAGTATTTT. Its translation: CASTVTDTQYF.

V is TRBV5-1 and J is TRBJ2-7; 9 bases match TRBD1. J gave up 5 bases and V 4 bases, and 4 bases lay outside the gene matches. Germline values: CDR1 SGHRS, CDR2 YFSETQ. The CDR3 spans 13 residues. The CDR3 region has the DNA TGCGCCAGCAGCGGGGACAGGGTCAACGAGCAGTACTTC. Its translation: CASSGDRVNEQYF. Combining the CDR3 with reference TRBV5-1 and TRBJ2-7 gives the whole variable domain KAGVTQTPRYLIKTRGQQVTLSCSPISGHRSVSWYQQTPGQGLQFLFEYFSETQRNKGNFPGRFSGRQFSNSRSEMNVSTLELGDSALYLCASSGDRVNEQYFGPGTRLTVT.

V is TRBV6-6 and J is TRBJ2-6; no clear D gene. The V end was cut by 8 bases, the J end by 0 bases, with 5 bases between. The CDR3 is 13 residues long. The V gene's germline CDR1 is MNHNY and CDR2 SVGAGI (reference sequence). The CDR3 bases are TGTGCCAGCGGCCTCTCTGGGGCCAACGTCCTGACTTTC. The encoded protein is CASGLSGANVLTF.

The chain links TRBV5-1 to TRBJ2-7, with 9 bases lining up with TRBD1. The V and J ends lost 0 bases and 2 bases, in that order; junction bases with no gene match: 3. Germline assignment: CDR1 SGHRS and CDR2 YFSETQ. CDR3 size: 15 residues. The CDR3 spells CASSLGTGVAYEQYF. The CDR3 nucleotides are TGCGCCAGCAGCTTGGGGACAGGGGTGGCCTACGAGCAGTACTTC. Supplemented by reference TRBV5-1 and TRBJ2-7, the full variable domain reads KAGVTQTPRYLIKTRGQQVTLSCSPISGHRSVSWYQQTPGQGLQFLFEYFSETQRNKGNFPGRFSGRQFSNSRSEMNVSTLELGDSALYLCASSLGTGVAYEQYFGPGTRLTVT.

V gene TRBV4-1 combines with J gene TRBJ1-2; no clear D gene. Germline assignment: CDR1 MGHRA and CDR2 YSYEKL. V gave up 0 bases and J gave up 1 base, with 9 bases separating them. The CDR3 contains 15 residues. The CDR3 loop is CASSQDLSVNYGYTF. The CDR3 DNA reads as TGCGCCAGCAGCCAAGATCTGTCGGTTAACTATGGCTACACCTTC.

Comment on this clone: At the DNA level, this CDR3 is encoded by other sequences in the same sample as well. The CDR3 here is CASSEPGQGSYEQYF. DNA of the CDR3: TGTGCCAGCAGTGAACCAGGACAGGGGTCCTACGAGCAGTACTTC. The chain uses TRBV6-1 and TRBJ2-7; 9 bases fit TRBD1. CDR1 is MNHNS and CDR2 is SASEGT in the germline V gene. V was pared by 2 bases and J by 1 base, with 3 bases of the junction left unmatched. This CDR3 comprises 15 residues.

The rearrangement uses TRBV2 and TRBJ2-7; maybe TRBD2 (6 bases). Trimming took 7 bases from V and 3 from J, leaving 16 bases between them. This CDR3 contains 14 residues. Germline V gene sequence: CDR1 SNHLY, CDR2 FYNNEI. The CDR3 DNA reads TGTGCCAGCACCCCCGGGACTCCGAACTACGAGCAGTACTTC. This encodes CASTPGTPNYEQYF.

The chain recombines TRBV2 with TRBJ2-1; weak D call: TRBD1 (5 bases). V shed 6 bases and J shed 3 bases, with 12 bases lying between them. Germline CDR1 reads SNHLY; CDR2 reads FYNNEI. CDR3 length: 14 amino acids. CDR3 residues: CASRAGMLYNEQFF. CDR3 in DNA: TGTGCCAGCAGGGCAGGGATGCTCTACAATGAGCAGTTCTTC.

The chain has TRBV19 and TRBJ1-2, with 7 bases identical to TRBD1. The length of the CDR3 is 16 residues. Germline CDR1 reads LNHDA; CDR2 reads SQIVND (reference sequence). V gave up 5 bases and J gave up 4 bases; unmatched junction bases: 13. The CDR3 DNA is TGTGCCAGTAGTCCCCGGGACAGTGCCACATCCTATGGCTACACCTTC. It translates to CASSPRDSATSYGYTF.

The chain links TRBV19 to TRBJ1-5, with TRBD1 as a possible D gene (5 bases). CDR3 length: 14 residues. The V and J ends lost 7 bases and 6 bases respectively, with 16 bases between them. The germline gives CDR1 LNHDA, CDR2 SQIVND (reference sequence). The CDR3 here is CASNPLGVFQPQHF. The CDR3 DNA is TGTGCCAGTAATCCGTTGGGGGTTTTTCAGCCCCAGCATTTT.